The source of this T cell receptor (beta chain) is a study of human T cells and chemical hapten exposure. TCRdb re-analysed the RACE reads in MiXCR, keeping a single row per CDR3 protein. Of tens of thousands of distinct CDR3 sequences detected, about 7% appear once; the ten largest clones hold 1.6%. This clonotype was counted many times. CDR3 length: 14 amino acids. Germline V gives CDR1 GTSNPN, CDR2 SVGIG (reference sequence). With 2 bases removed from V and 6 bases from J, the gap between germline ends came to 14 bases. Specified time point: pre-sensitization, week 0. Stated treatment: therapeutic diphenylcyclopropenone sensitization with weekly scalp DPC. Phlebotomy was performed prior to application of every patch test.

The clonotype comes from a woman younger than 45 with alopecia areata. Some clones in this sample may be carry-over from other donors' samples. The rearrangement uses TRBV30 and TRBJ1-5; D is ambiguous. The sample in question was whole blood, obtained in connection with sensitization to the hapten diphenylcyclopropenone (DPC). The CDR3 is CAWSSVLPSQPQHF. The CDR3 coding sequence is TGTGCCTGGAGTTCGGTTCTCCCAAGTCAGCCCCAGCATTTT.